This T cell receptor (beta chain) derives from a study of CD8+CD57+ T cells in acquired aplastic anemia (dated by TCRdb to 2016 to 2019). In the study overall: DNA extracted from sorted CD4+ and CD8+ cells had a mean of roughly 3 ug, with a range of roughly 0.17 to 30 ug. A CD8+CD57+ expansion meant a frequency higher than the mean frequency seen in healthy subjects. Study-wide conclusions, independent of this receptor: No significant difference in CD8+ Simpson's diversity was found between patients and healthy controls (P=0.060). Roughly 29 CD8+ CDR3 sequences were shared between patients and controls but appeared highly expressed in patients and within their immunodominant clones.

Patients chosen for sequencing had shown expansion of CD8+CD57+ cells by flow cytometry. All patients had severe acquired aplastic anemia diagnosed by International Study of Aplastic Anemia and Agranulocytosis and Camitta criteria. No therapy had been received by the patients at the time of blood sampling. TCR repertoires of sorted CD4+ and CD8+ blood T cells from severe aplastic anemia patients and healthy subjects were deep-sequenced in the study. Patients were enrolled under clinicaltrials.gov protocols 00001620, 01623167, 00001397, 00071045, 00081523 and 00961064 in the USA. Ficoll-Paque density gradient centrifugation was used to isolate peripheral blood mononuclear cells. CD4+ and CD8+ T cells were sorted by FACS or magnetic beads before DNA extraction. TCR beta VDJ combination and CDR3 sequence profiling used genomic DNA as the template. An Illumina HiSeq 2000 was used for TCR repertoire sequencing. In the source study's methods: TRBV/TRBJ rearrangement plots, CDR3 size and DJ length profiles, and Simpson's diversity index were used to evaluate the repertoires. The immunodominant clone was defined as the most abundant DNA sequence in deep sequencing data. CDR3 amino acid sequences were screened for sharing across subjects and were compared with published repertoires and the VDJdb database. Clones were called with MiXCR by TCRdb after fastp trimmed the public reads at Q25, and only in-frame beta chains were retained. Entries that share a CDR3 protein sequence are merged under the most common genes and DNA. The V and J calls, along with clone size, are taken from TCRdb and not from the paper's own processing. The sample table lists roughly 280,000 distinct CDR3 sequences, 45% to 65% of them with a count of one. Roughly 1.2% of the sample is in the top ten clones.

The sample holds many counts of this clonotype. The antigen this receptor binds is unknown. No clone much larger than this one lies a single base away; base qualities are absent. V is cut by 2 bases and J by 3 bases, and the space between the germline ends is 9 bases. The germline V gene sets CDR1 to SGHDT and CDR2 to YYEEEE. The CDR3 spans 14 residues, from the cysteine through the phenylalanine. The retained sequence is limited to the CDR3, 42 bases, with the frame set at the first base. This clonotype was obtained from a human donor with aplastic anemia. Specimen: sorted CD4+, CD8+, or CD8+CD57+ T cells (not recorded which) from PBMCs. The rearranged chain carries TRBV5-6 and TRBJ1-5; the D gene is unclear. The CDR3 is CASSFQNFNQPQHF. The nucleotide sequence is TGTGCCAGCAGCTTTCAGAATTTCAATCAGCCCCAGCATTTT.